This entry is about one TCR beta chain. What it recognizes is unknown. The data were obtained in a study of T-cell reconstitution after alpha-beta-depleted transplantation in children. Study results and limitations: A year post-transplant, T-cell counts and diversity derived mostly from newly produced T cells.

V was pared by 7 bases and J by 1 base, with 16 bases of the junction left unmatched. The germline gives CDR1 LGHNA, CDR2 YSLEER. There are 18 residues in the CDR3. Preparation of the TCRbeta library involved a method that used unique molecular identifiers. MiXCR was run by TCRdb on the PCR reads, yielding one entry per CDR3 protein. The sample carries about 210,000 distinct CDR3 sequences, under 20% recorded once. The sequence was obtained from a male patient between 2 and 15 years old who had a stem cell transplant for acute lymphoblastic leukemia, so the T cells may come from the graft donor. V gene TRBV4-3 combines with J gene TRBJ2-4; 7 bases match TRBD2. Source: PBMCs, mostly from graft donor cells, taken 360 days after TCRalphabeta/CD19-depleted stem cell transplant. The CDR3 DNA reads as TGCGCCAGCAAGGAGAGCGGGGAACCGACAAATGCCAAAAACATTCAGTACTTC. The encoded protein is CASKESGEPTNAKNIQYF.